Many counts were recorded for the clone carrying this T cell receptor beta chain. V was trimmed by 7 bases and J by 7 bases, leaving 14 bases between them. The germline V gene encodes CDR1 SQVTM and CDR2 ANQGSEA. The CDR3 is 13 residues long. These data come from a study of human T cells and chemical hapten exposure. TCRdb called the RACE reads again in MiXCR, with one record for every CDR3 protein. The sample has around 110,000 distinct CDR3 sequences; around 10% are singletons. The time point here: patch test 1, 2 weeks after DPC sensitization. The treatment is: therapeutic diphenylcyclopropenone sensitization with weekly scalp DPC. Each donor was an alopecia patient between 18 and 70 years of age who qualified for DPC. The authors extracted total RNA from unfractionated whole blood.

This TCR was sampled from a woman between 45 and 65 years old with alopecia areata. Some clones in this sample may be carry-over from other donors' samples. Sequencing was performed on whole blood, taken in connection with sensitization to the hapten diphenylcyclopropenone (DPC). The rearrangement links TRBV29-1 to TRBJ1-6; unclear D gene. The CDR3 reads CSAAISTNSPLHF. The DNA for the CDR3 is TGCAGCGCCGCCATCTCAACAAATTCACCCCTCCACTTT.